These T cell receptor beta chains were read from a single sample in a study of regulatory T cells in long-lasting Graves disease. MiXCR, applied by TCRdb to the multiplex PCR reads, yields one record per CDR3 protein. The table has roughly 510,000 distinct CDR3 sequences, more than 15% seen once. This sample also appeared in a second study, on T cells in Graves' hyperthyroidism and ophthalmopathy.

Specimen: peripheral blood mononuclear cells (PBMCs), collected at new diagnosis, from a patient treated with antithyroid drugs. The receptors originated from a man between 18 and 29 years old with Graves disease. Both conserved end residues are part of each CDR3. D genes are given only for firm matches. Some rows have no size entry. The others give once, few or many, or a class for an expanded clone.

>13|TRBJ2-7|TRBV30|many|.
TGTGCCTGGAGTGTTGGGCAGGGCTACGAGCAGTACTTC
CAWSVGQGYEQYF
>14|TRBJ2-1|TRBV27|few|TRBD1
TGTGCCAGCAGTTCTACAGGGGGACACAATGAGCAGTTCTTC
CASSSTGGHNEQFF
>16|TRBJ2-7|TRBV3-1|many|TRBD1
TGTGCCAGCAGCCAAGATCAGAGGACAGGTTCTTACGAGCAGTACTTC
CASSQDQRTGSYEQYF
>15|TRBJ2-1|TRBV7-9|many|TRBD1
TGTGCCAGCAGCTTAGACAGGGGCCTCTACAATGAGCAGTTCTTC
CASSLDRGLYNEQFF
>17|TRBJ2-7|TRBV28|.|.
TGTGCCAGCAGTTTACGAGTGCGGGCGGGGCTCGGCTACGAGCAGTACTTC
CASSLRVRAGLGYEQYF
>16|TRBJ2-7|TRBV29-1|many|.
TGCAGCGTTGAAGGAGCCCCCGGGCTAGAAACCTACGAGCAGTACTTC
CSVEGAPGLETYEQYF
>15|TRBJ2-3|TRBV20-1|.|TRBD2
TGCAGTGCTAGAGAACTAGCGGGAAACACAGATACGCAGTATTTT
CSARELAGNTDTQYF
>12|TRBJ2-1|TRBV6-2/TRBV6-3|.|TRBD1
TGTGCCAGCAGAAAACAGGGGAATGAGCAGTTCTTC
CASRKQGNEQFF
>15|TRBJ2-7|TRBV2|.|.
TGTGCCAGCAACCCGGCCCCGGGGGCGGCTTTCGAGCAGTACTTC
CASNPAPGAAFEQYF
>13|TRBJ2-5|TRBV7-9|many|TRBD2
TGTGCCAGCTCTAGCGGGAGTGGAGAGACCCAGTACTTC
CASSSGSGETQYF
>15|TRBJ2-7|TRBV20-1|many|TRBD2
TGCAGTGCTAGAGCTCAGGCGGGAGGCGCCTACGAGCAGTACTTC
CSARAQAGGAYEQYF
>12|TRBJ1-1|TRBV9|few|.
TGTGCCAGCAGCGGATTGACAGGCGAAGCTTTCTTT
CASSGLTGEAFF
>13|TRBJ1-4|TRBV7-2|.|.
TGTGCCAGCAGCGCGCCAGGGTCTGAAAAACTGTTTTTT
CASSAPGSEKLFF
>14|TRBJ1-1|TRBV6-1|.|TRBD1
TGTGCCAGCATGTCCCAGGGGGGGAACACTGAAGCTTTCTTT
CASMSQGGNTEAFF
>14|TRBJ1-6|TRBV25-1|few|.
TGTGCCAGCAGTACCTCTTGGGATAATTCACCCCTCCACTTT
CASSTSWDNSPLHF
>13|TRBJ2-3|TRBV24-1|many|.
TGTGCCACCAGTGATCCTAGCACAGATACGCAGTATTTT
CATSDPSTDTQYF
>13|TRBJ2-7|TRBV20-1|many|.
TGCAGTGCTAGAGACTCGGGCCGACTCGAGCAGTACTTC
CSARDSGRLEQYF
>15|TRBJ1-4|TRBV15|.|.
TGTGCCACCAGCAGAGACCAGGGAAAATCTGAAAAACTGTTTTTT
CATSRDQGKSEKLFF
>12|TRBJ1-4|TRBV2|many|.
TGTGCCAGCAGTGTCCTTAATGAAAAACTGTTTTTT
CASSVLNEKLFF
>16|TRBJ2-2|TRBV7-9|.|.
TGTGCCAGCAGCCAGGGGGGACCCCTGAACACCGGGGAGCTGTTTTTT
CASSQGGPLNTGELFF
>14|TRBJ1-2|TRBV6-5|few|.
TGTGCCAGCAGTTACGCGGGACCGGGGGATGGCTACACCTTC
CASSYAGPGDGYTF
>18|TRBJ1-5|TRBV7-9|many|TRBD1
TGTGCCAGCAGCCCCGGACGGGGACAGGGGAGGGAAAATCAGCCCCAGCATTTT
CASSPGRGQGRENQPQHF
>16|TRBJ2-2|TRBV12-3/TRBV12-4|many|TRBD2
TGTGCCAGCAGTCGACTAGCGGAACCGAACACCGGGGAGCTGTTTTTT
CASSRLAEPNTGELFF